This is a list of T cell receptor beta chains from one sample in a study of blood T cell repertoires in COVID-19. This table comes from immunoSEQ multiplex PCR, and its TCRdb copy is limited to in-frame clones, with some not included. The repertoire holds around 400,000 clones, 70% to 90% seen once, with over 9.5% in the top ten. Sequenced sample: peripheral blood. The source is a woman aged 30 to 39 with COVID-19, enrolled during active disease. Each CDR3 is given with its conserved first and last residue. A D gene is named only where the DNA matches it firmly. Rows give clone size only sometimes, using once, few, many, or a class for an expanded clone.

TRBV11-3	TRBJ2-2	NA	NA	CASSLVRSGELFF	TGTGCCAGCAGCTTAGTGCGGTCCGGGGAGCTGTTTTTT
TRBV19	TRBJ1-2	NA	NA	CASSIELVRDGYTF	TGTGCCAGTAGTATAGAACTCGTCCGGGATGGCTACACCTTC
TRBV13	TRBJ1-2	NA	NA	CASSSSGNWGGYTF	TGTGCCAGCAGCTCCTCAGGGAATTGGGGCGGCTACACCTTC
TRBV30	TRBJ2-1	TRBD1	NA	CAWSAQRTGGTYNEQFF	TGTGCCTGGAGTGCCCAACGGACAGGGGGCACCTACAATGAGCAGTTCTTC
TRBV6-5	TRBJ2-2	NA	few	CASSYSGPGDTGELFF	TGTGCCAGCAGTTACTCGGGACCGGGGGACACCGGGGAGCTGTTTTTT
TRBV10-2	TRBJ2-5	NA	NA	CASSEPLLTQYF	TGCGCCAGCAGTGAGCCCCTGTTGACCCAGTACTTC
TRBV6-5	TRBJ1-1	TRBD1	NA	CASSYGQGARKAFF	TGTGCCAGCAGTTACGGGCAGGGGGCGAGGAAAGCTTTCTTT
TRBV7-2	TRBJ1-3	NA	NA	CASSLGTASSGNTIYF	TGTGCCAGCAGCTTAGGGACAGCGAGCTCTGGAAACACCATATATTTT
TRBV19	TRBJ1-1	TRBD1	NA	CASGLDRERTEAFF	TGTGCCAGTGGCTTGGACAGGGAACGAACTGAAGCTTTCTTT
TRBV27	TRBJ2-5	TRBD2	NA	CASSSASGRETQYF	TGTGCCAGCAGTTCGGCTAGCGGGAGAGAGACCCAGTACTTC
TRBV14	TRBJ1-3	TRBD1	NA	CASSQARFGTGGFGNTIYF	TGTGCCAGCAGCCAAGCCCGATTCGGGACAGGGGGCTTCGGAAACACCATATATTTT
TRBV7-2	TRBJ1-2	TRBD1	NA	CASSLITGQGPNYGYTF	TGTGCCAGCAGCTTAATTACCGGACAGGGCCCTAACTATGGCTACACCTTC
TRBV19	TRBJ1-5	NA	NA	CASSIGLRRGQAQHF	TGTGCCAGTAGTATCGGCCTCCGAAGGGGACAAGCCCAGCATTTT
TRBV6-7	TRBJ2-5	NA	NA	CASSQTGVETQYF	TGTGCCAGCAGTCAAACGGGGGTGGAGACCCAGTACTTC
TRBV9	TRBJ2-5	TRBD2	NA	CASSVTGGNGETQYF	TGTGCCAGCAGCGTAACGGGAGGTAACGGAGAGACCCAGTACTTC
TRBV5-8	TRBJ1-1	TRBD1	NA	CASSLAPGGYTEAFF	TGTGCCAGCAGCTTGGCCCCAGGGGGTTACACTGAAGCTTTCTTT
TRBV4-1	TRBJ1-2	TRBD1	NA	CASSQRTGRGYTF	TGCGCCAGCAGCCAAAGGACAGGGAGAGGCTACACCTTC
TRBV27	TRBJ2-1	TRBD2	NA	CASSPFSGRGEQFF	TGTGCCAGCAGTCCCTTTAGCGGGAGGGGTGAGCAGTTCTTC
TRBV27	TRBJ1-1	NA	NA	CASSLFPGGTEAFF	TGTGCCAGCAGTTTATTCCCCGGGGGCACTGAAGCTTTCTTT
TRBV19	TRBJ1-1	NA	NA	CASSIVGQLNTEAFF	TGTGCCAGTAGTATTGTGGGACAACTGAACACTGAAGCTTTCTTT
TRBV27	TRBJ1-1	NA	NA	CASSTGNTEAFF	TGTGCCAGCAGCACGGGGAACACTGAAGCTTTCTTT
TRBV6-6	TRBJ2-7	NA	NA	CASSYSNGGLYYEQYF	TGTGCCAGCAGTTACTCGAACGGGGGGCTCTATTACGAGCAGTACTTC
TRBV4-1	TRBJ1-6	NA	NA	CASSQDWRRGNSPLHF	TGCGCCAGCAGCCAAGATTGGAGACGAGGAAATTCACCCCTCCACTTT
TRBV2	TRBJ2-7	NA	few	CASSAWGDLSSYEQYF	TGTGCCAGCAGTGCCTGGGGCGACCTAAGCTCCTACGAGCAGTACTTC
TRBV2	TRBJ1-6	NA	NA	CASSEMSWQGSSYNSPLHF	TGTGCCAGCAGTGAAATGTCGTGGCAGGGGAGCTCCTATAATTCACCCCTCCACTTT
TRBV7-8	TRBJ2-1	NA	NA	CASSWSGWEVNEQFF	TGTGCCAGCAGCTGGAGCGGGTGGGAGGTCAATGAGCAGTTCTTC
TRBV6-5	TRBJ1-5	NA	NA	CASSYGSSNQPQHF	TGTGCCAGCAGTTACGGCAGTAGCAATCAGCCCCAGCATTTT
TRBV7-3	TRBJ2-1	TRBD2	NA	CASSSTASGPEQFF	TGTGCCAGCAGCTCAACAGCTAGCGGTCCGGAGCAGTTCTTC
TRBV4-3	TRBJ1-1	TRBD1	NA	CASSPGQLNTEAFF	TGCGCCAGCAGTCCGGGACAGTTGAACACTGAAGCTTTCTTT
TRBV7-9	TRBJ2-5	NA	NA	CASSLVRLASDQETQYF	TGTGCCAGCAGCTTAGTCCGGCTAGCGTCCGACCAAGAGACCCAGTACTTC
TRBV18	TRBJ1-4	TRBD1	NA	CASSHGQGGGEKLFF	TGTGCCAGCTCACACGGACAGGGGGGCGGCGAAAAACTGTTTTTT
TRBV6-2/TRBV6-3	TRBJ2-5	TRBD1	NA	CASSNGQGAQETQYF	TGTGCCAGCAGCAATGGACAGGGGGCCCAAGAGACCCAGTACTTC
TRBV6-6	TRBJ2-1	TRBD1	NA	CASSYGDSNNEQFF	TGTGCCAGCAGTTACGGGGACAGCAACAATGAGCAGTTCTTC
TRBV27	TRBJ2-7	NA	NA	CASSLWAGATLPEQYF	TGTGCCAGCAGTTTATGGGCAGGGGCCACGCTCCCAGAGCAGTACTTC
TRBV27	TRBJ2-1	NA	NA	CASSQINNEQFF	TGTGCCAGCAGTCAAATCAACAATGAGCAGTTCTTC
TRBV9	TRBJ2-7	TRBD1	NA	CASSSGTGYEQYF	TGTGCCAGCAGCTCCGGGACAGGCTACGAGCAGTACTTC
TRBV2	TRBJ2-1	TRBD1	NA	CASKGTGSYNEQFF	TGTGCCAGCAAGGGGACAGGGTCCTACAATGAGCAGTTCTTC